This T cell receptor (beta chain) was recorded in a study of Graves' ophthalmopathy and Graves' hyperthyroidism. In this cohort, patients with other autoimmune diseases, uncontrolled infections, pregnancy or lactation were excluded. This clonotype was observed many times. The CDR3 has 14 residues. Trimming removed 2 bases at V and 0 bases at J, with 7 bases between. Amplification of the TCR beta CDR3 regions used RNA transcripts (as template). Second-round multiplex PCR came after a first-round RT-PCR that employed HTBI primers. From the multiplex PCR reads, TCRdb called clonotypes with MiXCR, one entry per CDR3 protein. This sample yields hundreds of thousands of distinct CDR3 sequences, of which under 25% are seen a single time; 2.5% to 3% belongs to the top ten.

Sequencing was done on a sample of peripheral blood. The rearrangement joins TRBV12-3 or TRBV12-4 to TRBJ1-1; D is uncertain. The sequence came from a woman aged 18-29 years with stable Graves' hyperthyroidism. CDR3 residues: CASSLTRMNTEAFF. DNA for the CDR3: TGTGCCAGCAGTTTAACCCGGATGAACACTGAAGCTTTCTTT.